The sequence of this TCR beta chain was determined in a study of shared clonotypes between healthy human individuals. General study findings and limits: Several donors had 5% to 6% of their naive CD4 clonotypes in common.

About this clone: Its antigen is undetermined.

TCRdb's table, derived via immunoSEQ multiplex PCR, lists solely in-frame clones and lacks some. The sample contains 1,500,000 or so clones, around 97% of which appear only once. The CDR3 is made up of 16 amino acids. Germline-derived CDR1 and CDR2 are LNHNV and YYDKDF (reference sequence). The ends were cut back, 0 bases at V and 5 bases at J, with 16 bases in the middle. The sequenced sample consisted of naive CD4+ T cells sorted from blood. Indicated subset: CD45RA+ positively selected. The sequence came from a man aged 25 to 40 in good health. V gene TRBV15 combines with J gene TRBJ1-1, with TRBD1 as a possible D gene (5 bases). The CDR3: CATSRDPIAGGTEAFF. The CDR3 bases are TGTGCCACCAGCAGAGATCCGATCGCCGGGGGGACTGAAGCTTTCTTT.